One sample yielded the 10 T cell receptor beta chains listed below, sequenced in a study of immune heterogeneity within non-small cell lung tumors. For the TCR beta CDR3, multiplex PCR with 32 V and 13 J primers performed the amplification. Via MiXCR, TCRdb re-called the multiplex PCR reads, giving one row per CDR3 protein. The table shows 9,900 or so distinct CDR3 sequences, with approximately 25% occurring only once. The starting template was genomic DNA from bulk tumor, 550 to 700 ng per sample. Far-apart biopsies, several per primary tumor, were taken during surgery. Newly diagnosed with untreated non-small cell lung cancer, the patients underwent curative surgery. Sequenced input: lung tumor tissue. Every receptor here comes from a woman in her fifties or sixties with non-small cell lung cancer.

Sample share makes this clonotype medium-sized. This CDR3 is CASSLDGYEQYF. DNA for the CDR3: TGCGCCAGCAGCTTGGACGGCTACGAGCAGTACTTC. The V and J genes are TRBV5-1 and TRBJ2-7; no firm D call. This CDR3 has 12 amino acids. Germline lookup yields CDR1 SGHRS and CDR2 YFSETQ. Trimming removed 0 bases at V and 3 bases at J, with 4 bases between.

Worth noting for this clonotype: This may arise from a read error, as a much more abundant clone is one base away. The CDR3 here is CATSDYIREWQFF. DNA of the CDR3: TGTGCCACCAGTGATTACATCAGGGAATGGCAGTTCTTC. The rearrangement links TRBV24-1 to TRBJ2-5; possible D gene TRBD1, 5 bases. The J call may be in error: the DNA end matches TRBJ2-1 better. CDR1 is KGHDR and CDR2 is SFDVKD in the germline V gene. This CDR3 is 13 amino acids long.

The sample holds many counts of this clonotype. This rearrangement joins TRBV27 to TRBJ1-6; 9 bases match TRBD1. The V gene's germline CDR1 is MNHEY and CDR2 SMNVEV (reference sequence). This CDR3 region has 16 residues. V was clipped by 4 bases and J by 5 bases; unmatched bases: 6. CDR3 sequence reads: CASSWAGQGNNSPLHF. CDR3 bases: TGTGCCAGCAGTTGGGCCGGACAGGGGAATAATTCACCCCTCCACTTT.

The rearrangement joins TRBV7-9 to TRBJ2-2; D call uncertain. This CDR3 has 13 residues. CDR1 is SEHNR and CDR2 is FQNEAQ in the germline V gene (reference sequence). The ends were cut back, 0 bases at V and 6 bases at J, with 5 bases in the middle. The CDR3 here is CASSLAGPGELFF. For the CDR3, the DNA is TGTGCCAGCAGCTTAGCAGGGCCCGGGGAGCTGTTTTTT.

The V call is TRBV7-3, the J call TRBJ2-1; D perhaps matches TRBD2 (6 bases). The CDR3 runs 14 residues. Trimming took off 2 bases at V and 4 bases at J, with 9 bases between the two ends. The germline V gene encodes CDR1 SGHTA and CDR2 FQGTGA. The CDR3 spells CASSLAGTYNEQFF. The CDR3 nucleotides are TGTGCCAGCAGCTTAGCGGGAACTTACAATGAGCAGTTCTTC. Based on the CDR3 plus reference TRBV7-3 and TRBJ2-1, the full variable domain is GAGVSQTPSNKVTEKGKYVELRCDPISGHTALYWYRQSLGQGPEFLIYFQGTGAADDSGLPNDRFFAVRPEGSVSTLKIQRTERGDSAVYLCASSLAGTYNEQFFGPGTRLTVL.

The chain joins TRBV7-2 to TRBJ2-1, with 10 bases identical to TRBD2. Trimming took 5 bases from V and 7 from J; bases not matched to a gene: 8. The germline gives CDR1 SGHTA, CDR2 FQGNSA. The CDR3 has 15 amino acids. The CDR3 DNA follows: TGTGCCAGCAGCCTCACTAGCGGGATTAATAATGAGCAGTTCTTC. Protein product: CASSLTSGINNEQFF. Complete variable domain (other parts from reference TRBV7-2 and TRBJ2-1): GAGVSQSPSNKVTEKGKDVELRCDPISGHTALYWYRQSLGQGLEFLIYFQGNSAPDKSGLPSDRFSAERTGGSVSTLTIQRTQQEDSAVYLCASSLTSGINNEQFFGPGTRLTVL.

This clonotype was seen at least ten times. The CDR3 DNA is TGTGCCAGCAGTACAGGGAACACTGAAGCTTTCTTT. This codes for CASSTGNTEAFF. The gene calls are TRBV6-1 and TRBJ1-1; TRBD1 might be the D (5 bases). The CDR3 loop spans 12 amino acids. CDR1 MNHNS and CDR2 SASEGT come from the germline V gene. The ends were cut back, 5 bases at V and 1 base at J, with 5 bases in the middle.

This clonotype was observed at least ten times. The chain links TRBV11-2 to TRBJ2-1, with 7 bases that match TRBD2. V trimming: 5 bases; J trimming: 3 bases; junction bases outside the gene matches: 4. The length of the CDR3 is 14 residues. Germline V gives CDR1 SGHAT, CDR2 FQNNGV. In DNA, the CDR3 is TGTGCCAGCAGCCGGGGCGGGGGCTACAATGAGCAGTTCTTC. Its protein is CASSRGGGYNEQFF.

This clonotype occurred many times. The V gene is TRBV20-1, the J gene TRBJ2-3; 9 nucleotides agree with TRBD2. The CDR3 contains 19 residues. The junction had 19 bases not matched to a gene; V was cut back by 3 bases and J by 3 bases. Per the germline V gene, CDR1 is DFQATT and CDR2 is SNEGSKA (reference sequence). The CDR3 protein is CSARTSGNLGGVWTDTQYF. In DNA, the CDR3 is TGCAGTGCTAGGACTAGCGGTAACCTAGGGGGTGTATGGACAGATACGCAGTATTTT.

With respect to this clonotype: A read error is possible here, since a much larger clone lies one base away. The chain links TRBV28 to TRBJ1-1; no clear D. The CDR3 is made up of 13 amino acids. The germline V gene encodes CDR1 MDHEN and CDR2 SYDVKM. The CDR3 region has the DNA TGTGCCAGCAGTTTAACAACCCCGGCTGAATCTTTCTTT. Residues: CASSLTTPAESFF.